This T cell receptor beta chain is from a study of tumor-infiltrating lymphocytes in primary liver carcinoma. Co-extracting RNA and DNA was done with about 18-33 mg of unsorted bulk tissue as input. Five separate regions of each tumor underwent sampling. This clonotype occurred many times. The researchers produced TCR beta cDNA from approximately 550 ng total RNA with a constant-region primer. Each TCR beta library was derived from three nested multiplex PCR rounds that employed slightly modified ARM-PCR. Use of TRBV1-TRBV30 forward primers with a C-beta reverse primer characterized the first two PCR rounds, which lasted nine to eleven cycles each. TCRdb reprocessed the multiplex PCR reads with MiXCR, giving one entry per CDR3 protein. The sample includes roughly 32,000 distinct CDR3 sequences, around 71% of them seen just once. Germline assignment: CDR1 MNHEY and CDR2 SVGAGI. V shed 0 bases and J shed 3 bases, with 8 bases lying between them. CDR3 size: 14 residues.

V is TRBV6-5 and J is TRBJ1-1, with no clear D. This TCR was recovered from a woman aged 25-40 years with primary liver carcinoma and hepatitis B virus infection. Sequenced material: liver tumor tissue from sampling region 3. Subset of the sample: tumor region T3, left-lateral pole. CDR3 sequence (DNA): TGTGCCAGCAGTTACTCGCGGGGAGACACTGAAGCTTTCTTT. This codes for CASSYSRGDTEAFF.